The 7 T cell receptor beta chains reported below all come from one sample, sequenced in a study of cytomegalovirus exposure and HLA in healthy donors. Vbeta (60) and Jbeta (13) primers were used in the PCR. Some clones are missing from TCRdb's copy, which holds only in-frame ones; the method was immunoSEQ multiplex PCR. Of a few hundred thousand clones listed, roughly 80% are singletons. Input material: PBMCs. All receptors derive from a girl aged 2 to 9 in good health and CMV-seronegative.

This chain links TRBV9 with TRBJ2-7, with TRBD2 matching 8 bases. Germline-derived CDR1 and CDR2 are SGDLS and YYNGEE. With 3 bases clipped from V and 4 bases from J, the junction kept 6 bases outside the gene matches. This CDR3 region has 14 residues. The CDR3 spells CASSGTGGGYEQYF. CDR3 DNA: TGTGCCAGCAGCGGCACCGGCGGGGGGTACGAGCAGTACTTC.

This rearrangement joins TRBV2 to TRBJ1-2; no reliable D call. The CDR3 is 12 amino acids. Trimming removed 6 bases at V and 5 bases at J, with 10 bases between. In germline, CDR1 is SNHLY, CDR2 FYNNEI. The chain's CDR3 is CASSWEVYGYTF. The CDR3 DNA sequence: TGTGCCAGCAGCTGGGAGGTATATGGCTACACCTTC. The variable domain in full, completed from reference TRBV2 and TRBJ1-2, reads EPEVTQTPSHQVTQMGQEVILRCVPISNHLYFYWYRQILGQKVEFLVSFYNNEISEKSEIFDDQFSVERPDGSNFTLKIRSTKLEDSAMYFCASSWEVYGYTFGSGTRLTVV.

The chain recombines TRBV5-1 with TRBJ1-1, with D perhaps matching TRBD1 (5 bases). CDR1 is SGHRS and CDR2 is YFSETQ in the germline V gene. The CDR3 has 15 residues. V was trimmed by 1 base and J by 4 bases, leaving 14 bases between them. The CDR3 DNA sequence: TGCGCCAGCAGCTTGTTAGGCGGGGCGGGCACTGAAGCTTTCTTT. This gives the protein CASSLLGGAGTEAFF.

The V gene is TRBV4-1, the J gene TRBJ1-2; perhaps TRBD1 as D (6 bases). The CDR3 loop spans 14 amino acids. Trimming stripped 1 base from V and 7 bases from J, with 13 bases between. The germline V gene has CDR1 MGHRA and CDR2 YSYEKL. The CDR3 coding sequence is TGCGCCAGCAGCCAAGCGACAGGCGCGGGTGGCTACACCTTC. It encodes CASSQATGAGGYTF.

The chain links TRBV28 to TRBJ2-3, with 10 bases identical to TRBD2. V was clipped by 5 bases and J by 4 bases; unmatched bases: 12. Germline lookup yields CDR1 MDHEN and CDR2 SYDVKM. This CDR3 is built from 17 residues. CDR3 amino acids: CASSLGITSGMPDTQYF. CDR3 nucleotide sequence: TGTGCCAGCAGTCTGGGTATTACTAGCGGGATGCCAGATACGCAGTATTTT. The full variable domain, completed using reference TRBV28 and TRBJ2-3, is DVKVTQSSRYLVKRTGEKVFLECVQDMDHENMFWYRQDPGLGLRLIYFSYDVKMKEKGDIPEGYSVSREKKERFSLILESASTNQTSMYLCASSLGITSGMPDTQYFGPGTRLTVL.

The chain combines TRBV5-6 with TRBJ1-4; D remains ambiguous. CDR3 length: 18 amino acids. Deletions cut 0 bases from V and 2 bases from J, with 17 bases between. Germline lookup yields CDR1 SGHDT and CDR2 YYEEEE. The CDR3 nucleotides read TGTGCCAGCAGCTTGGAACTAGGGTCCGTGGGTACTAATGAAAAACTGTTTTTT. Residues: CASSLELGSVGTNEKLFF.

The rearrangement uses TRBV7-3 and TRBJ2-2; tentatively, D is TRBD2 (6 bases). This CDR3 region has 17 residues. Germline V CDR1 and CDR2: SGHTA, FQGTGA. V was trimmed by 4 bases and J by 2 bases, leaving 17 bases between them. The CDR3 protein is CASSSSPLAGNTGELFF. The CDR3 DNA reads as TGTGCCAGCAGCTCCAGCCCCCTGGCGGGAAACACCGGGGAGCTGTTTTTT.